These 24 T cell receptor beta chains came from one sample sequenced in a study of T cell repertoires in ileal Crohn's disease. Time point meaning: neoterminal ileum biopsy at postoperative endoscopy, about 6 months after surgery. Sequencing was performed with immunoSEQ multiplex PCR; in TCRdb, only in-frame clones are kept and a portion is missing. Among 8,500 to 13,000 clones listed, roughly 80% were seen once. Sequenced material: ileal tissue. The receptors were gathered from an adult with Crohn's disease.

The V gene is TRBV27, the J gene TRBJ2-7; 9 bases match TRBD2. CDR1 and CDR2 from the germline V gene are MNHEY and SMNVEV (reference sequence). Trimming removed 5 bases from V and 3 bases from J; junction bases left unmatched: 8. There are 15 residues in the CDR3. CDR3 nucleotide sequence: TGTGCCAGCAGTCTCTTATCTAGCGGGATCTACGAGCAGTACTTC. It specifies CASSLLSSGIYEQYF.

The chain uses TRBV4-2 and TRBJ2-7; TRBD2 matches 12 bases. Looked up from germline, CDR1 is LGHNA and CDR2 is YNFKEQ. CDR3 length equals 20 residues. With 2 bases clipped from V and 0 bases from J, the junction kept 14 bases outside the gene matches. CDR3 sequence: CASSQHPGLAGPRSSYEQYF. CDR3 sequence (DNA): TGTGCCAGCAGCCAACACCCTGGACTAGCGGGACCCCGATCCTCCTACGAGCAGTACTTC.

In the case of this clone: The junction and the germline gene differ at one end; a read error may be behind it. The V call is TRBV9, the J call TRBJ2-7; 8 nucleotides align to TRBD2. This CDR3 spans 16 amino acids. The germline V gene has CDR1 SGDLS and CDR2 YYNGEE. This CDR3 reads CACSARQRESLAEQYF. CDR3 bases: TGTGCCTGCAGCGCCCGACAGCGGGAGTCCCTGGCCGAGCAGTACTTC.

The chain is built from TRBV19 and TRBJ1-1; the D gene is possibly TRBD1 (6 bases). Trimming took 1 base from V and 2 from J, leaving 11 bases between them. The CDR3 is 15 amino acids. Per the germline V gene, CDR1 is LNHDA and CDR2 is SQIVND (reference sequence). The CDR3 protein is CASSIGGRGNTEAFF. The CDR3 DNA is TGTGCCAGTAGTATAGGTGGCAGGGGAAACACTGAAGCTTTCTTT. The variable domain in full, completed from reference TRBV19 and TRBJ1-1, reads DGGITQSPKYLFRKEGQNVTLSCEQNLNHDAMYWYRQDPGQGLRLIYYSQIVNDFQKGDIAEGYSVSREKKESFPLTVTSAQKNPTAFYLCASSIGGRGNTEAFFGQGTRLTVV.

Only one count was recorded for this clone. CDR3 sequence reads: CAGRLAGGPSGANVLTF. CDR3 nucleotides: TGTGCCGGTCGTTTAGCGGGAGGACCCTCTGGGGCCAACGTCCTGACTTTC. The chain links TRBV7-9 to TRBJ2-6, with 10 positions matching TRBD2. With V trimmed by 11 bases and J by 0 bases, 10 bases remained unmatched. There are 17 residues in the CDR3. The V gene's germline CDR1 is SEHNR and CDR2 FQNEAQ (reference sequence).

There are a few counts of this clone. The J gene is TRBJ1-5, the V gene TRBV21-1. TRBV21-1 is termed a pseudogene. The length of the CDR3 is 16 residues. The CDR3 region has the DNA TGTGCCAGCAGCAAAGGGAAGGCTAGAGGCAATCAGCCCCAGCATTTT. It specifies CASSKGKARGNQPQHF.

The chain joins TRBV6-6 to TRBJ2-3, with TRBD1 identical over 9 bases. V lost 5 bases, J lost 4 bases, and 4 bases stayed unmatched. CDR1 is MNHNY, CDR2 SVGAGI, per germline (reference sequence). This CDR3 is 14 amino acids long. CDR3 sequence reads: CASSRRDRADTQYF. CDR3 sequence (DNA): TGTGCCAGCAGTAGACGGGACAGGGCAGATACGCAGTATTTT.

The chain employs TRBV27 and TRBJ2-7, with 7 bases fitting TRBD1. The CDR3 has 15 amino acids. With 6 bases clipped from V and 2 bases from J, the junction kept 10 bases outside the gene matches. Germline values: CDR1 MNHEY, CDR2 SMNVEV (reference sequence). In DNA, the CDR3 is TGTGCCAGCAGATCCCGGGACAGCTCCCCCTACGAGCAGTACTTC. This translates into CASRSRDSSPYEQYF.

J is TRBJ1-2 and V is TRBV2; D gene uncertain. The V and J ends lost 4 bases and 2 bases respectively, with 5 bases between them. Germline CDR1 is SNHLY and CDR2 is FYNNEI. This CDR3 spans 12 amino acids. As DNA, the CDR3 is TGTGCCAGCAGTGCGCAGAACTATGGCTACACCTTC. Translation: CASSAQNYGYTF.

The chain carries TRBV27 and TRBJ2-1; maybe TRBD1 (5 bases). Germline assignment: CDR1 MNHEY and CDR2 SMNVEV (reference sequence). The CDR3 sequence is 14 residues long. V was clipped by 6 bases and J by 0 bases, with 9 bases between them. CDR3 sequence (DNA): TGTGCCAGCAGCCATCAGGGCTCCTACAATGAGCAGTTCTTC. Its translation is CASSHQGSYNEQFF.

This clone was detected a few times. V usage is TRBV6-1 and J usage is TRBJ1-2, with 10 bases lining up with TRBD1. Germline assignment: CDR1 MNHNS and CDR2 SASEGT. V shed 3 bases and J 8 bases; nucleotides not matched to a gene: 9. The CDR3 consists of 15 residues. The CDR3 DNA sequence: TGTGCCAGCAGTGAGGGCGGGACAGGGGTGTTGGGCTACACCTTC. Translating it yields CASSEGGTGVLGYTF.

The gene calls are TRBV5-6 and TRBJ2-5; 9 bases map to TRBD1. Germline CDR1 is SGHDT and CDR2 is YYEEEE. V lost 0 bases and J lost 5; bases outside the gene matches: 5. CDR3 length: 15 amino acids. The CDR3 region has the DNA TGTGCCAGCAGCTTGGCGGACAGGGGAGAGGAGACCCAGTACTTC. Its translation: CASSLADRGEETQYF.

The V and J genes are TRBV5-1 and TRBJ2-7, with a possible D match to TRBD2 (6 bases). The CDR3 is made up of 16 amino acids. V was clipped by 4 bases and J by 1 base, with 18 bases between them. CDR1 and CDR2 (germline): SGHRS, YFSETQ. This CDR3 reads CASSPGSGDLSYEQYF. The CDR3 DNA sequence: TGCGCCAGCAGCCCCGGGAGTGGGGACTTATCCTACGAGCAGTACTTC.

This sequence joins TRBV7-3 and TRBJ2-1, with D possibly being TRBD1 (6 bases). V was trimmed by 4 bases and J by 8 bases, leaving 12 bases between them. The CDR3 is made up of 13 amino acids. Germline V gene lookup returns CDR1 SGHTA and CDR2 FQGTGA. The CDR3: CASSSTGWYEQFF. The CDR3 DNA follows: TGTGCCAGCAGCTCTACAGGGTGGTATGAGCAGTTCTTC.

V and J are TRBV9 and TRBJ2-1; D call uncertain. The V end lost 0 bases, the J end lost 2 bases, and 12 bases lay between the germline ends. Germline CDR1 and CDR2: SGDLS and YYNGEE. This CDR3 region has 16 residues. CDR3 nucleotides: TGTGCCAGCAGCGTAGGGGCAGCTGTCACCTACAATGAGCAGTTCTTC. Protein sequence: CASSVGAAVTYNEQFF.

Regarding this clone: Distinct nucleotide sequences in the sample also encode this CDR3. The chain combines TRBV15 with TRBJ1-2, with TRBD1 matching over 7 bases. CDR3 length: 14 residues. Germline V CDR1 and CDR2: LNHNV, YYDKDF (reference sequence). The ends lost 3 bases at V and 2 bases at J; junction bases unmatched: 3. As DNA, the CDR3 is TGTGCCACCAGCAGGAGCAGGGGGAACTATGGCTACACCTTC. Translation gives CATSRSRGNYGYTF. Full variable domain (outside the CDR3, taken from reference TRBV15 and TRBJ1-2): DAMVIQNPRYQVTQFGKPVTLSCSQTLNHNVMYWYQQKSSQAPKLLFHYYDKDFNNEADTPDNFQSRRPNTSFCFLDIRSPGLGDTAMYLCATSRSRGNYGYTFGSGTRLTVV.

V is TRBV7-2 and J is TRBJ2-1; 10 bases line up with TRBD2. There are 16 residues in the CDR3. Germline assignment: CDR1 SGHTA and CDR2 FQGNSA. Losses at the gene ends were 0 bases for V and 8 bases for J; bases not matched to a gene: 7. The CDR3 DNA reads TGTGCCAGCAGCTTAGCGCCCCTAGCGGGAGTACATGAGCAGTTCTTC. It translates to CASSLAPLAGVHEQFF.

The rearrangement joins TRBV6-1 to TRBJ2-7, with D perhaps matching TRBD2 (5 bases). V was clipped by 6 bases and J by 6 bases, with 12 bases between them. CDR1 MNHNS and CDR2 SASEGT come from the germline V gene. The CDR3 is 12 residues long. Written as DNA, the CDR3 is TGTGCCAGCAGCTATTTTACTAGCGAGCAGTACTTC. This codes for CASSYFTSEQYF.

This clone turned up a few times. The chain joins TRBV7-9 to TRBJ2-7; weak D call: TRBD2 (6 bases). With 2 bases removed from V and 2 bases from J, the gap between germline ends came to 13 bases. The CDR3 has 15 residues. Germline assignment: CDR1 SEHNR and CDR2 FQNEAQ (reference sequence). CDR3 nucleotides: TGTGCCAGCAGCTTAACTCTGGAGGGAACCTACGAGCAGTACTTC. Translated, it gives CASSLTLEGTYEQYF.

The J gene is TRBJ2-7, the V gene TRBV28; D may be TRBD1 (5 bases). The CDR3 has 13 amino acids. CDR1 and CDR2 from the germline V gene are MDHEN and SYDVKM. V was pared by 3 bases and J by 0 bases, with 6 bases between. CDR3 sequence (DNA): TGTGCCAGCAGTTTGACAGCCTCCTACGAGCAGTACTTC. Encoded protein: CASSLTASYEQYF.

This clone was seen a handful of times. This sequence joins TRBV27 and TRBJ2-7; 8 bases fit TRBD1. The V gene's germline CDR1 is MNHEY and CDR2 SMNVEV (reference sequence). CDR3 length equals 15 residues. Trimming cost V 5 bases and J 7 bases; bases outside gene matches: 13. The CDR3, as DNA: TGTGCCAGCAGTCCCGGACGGGGAGACAGGGGAGAGCAGTACTTC. This gives the protein CASSPGRGDRGEQYF.

This clone appeared a few times. The same CDR3 also results from other DNA sequences found in this sample. The rearrangement joins TRBV18 to TRBJ1-1, with TRBD1 as a possible D gene (6 bases). Trimming cost V 4 bases and J 0 bases, with 6 bases left between them. This CDR3 comprises 13 residues. CDR1 KGHSH and CDR2 LQKENI come from the germline V gene. CDR3 DNA: TGTGCCAGCTCACAGGGGGTGAACACTGAAGCTTTCTTT. It codes for CASSQGVNTEAFF. The complete variable domain, with remaining parts taken from reference TRBV18 and TRBJ1-1, reads NAGVMQNPRHLVRRRGQEARLRCSPMKGHSHVYWYRQLPEEGLKFMVYLQKENIIDESGMPKERFSAEFPKEGPSILRIQQVVRGDSAAYFCASSQGVNTEAFFGQGTRLTVV.

The CDR3 DNA reads as TGTGCCAGCAGACGTACTAGCGGGAGCCCTCCCGATACGCAGTATTTT. It codes for CASRRTSGSPPDTQYF. The V and J genes are TRBV28 and TRBJ2-3; 11 nucleotides agree with TRBD2. CDR1 MDHEN and CDR2 SYDVKM come from the germline V gene. The CDR3 consists of 16 residues. V was clipped by 6 bases and J by 6 bases; unmatched bases: 11.

This CDR3 reads CASSQDASGRPRTDTQYF. CDR3 in DNA: TGTGCCAGCAGCCAAGATGCTAGCGGGAGGCCGCGGACAGATACGCAGTATTTT. V usage is TRBV14 and J usage is TRBJ2-3, with TRBD2 identical over 11 bases. The CDR3 has 18 residues. Germline loops: CDR1 SGHDN, CDR2 FVKESK. Trimming removed 0 bases from V and 3 bases from J; junction bases left unmatched: 8.